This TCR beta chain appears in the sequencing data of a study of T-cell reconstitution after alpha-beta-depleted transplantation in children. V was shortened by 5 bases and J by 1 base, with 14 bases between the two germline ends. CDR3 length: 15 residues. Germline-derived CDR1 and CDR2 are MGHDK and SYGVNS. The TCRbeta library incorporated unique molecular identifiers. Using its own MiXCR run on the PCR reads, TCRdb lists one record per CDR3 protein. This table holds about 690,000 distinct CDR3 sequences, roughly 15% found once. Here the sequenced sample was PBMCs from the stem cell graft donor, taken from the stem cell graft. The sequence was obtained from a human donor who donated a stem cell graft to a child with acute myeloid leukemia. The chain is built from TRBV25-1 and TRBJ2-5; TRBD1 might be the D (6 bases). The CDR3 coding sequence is TGTGCCAGCAGTCCATTACAGGGAGCCCAAGAGACCCAGTACTTC. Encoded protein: CASSPLQGAQETQYF.